The sequence of this TCR beta chain was determined in a study of T cells in Graves' hyperthyroidism and ophthalmopathy. Germline V gene data show CDR1 as SGHVS and CDR2 as FNYEAQ. CDR3 length: 15 amino acids. With 0 bases clipped from V and 4 bases from J, the junction kept 5 bases outside the gene matches. Hyperthyroidism was newly diagnosed in patients aged 18 to 65 (duration under 2 months). Clinical symptoms, serum thyroxine, TRAb, thyroid ultrasound and orbital computed tomography established diagnosis. This clonotype was counted at least ten times. Amplified TCR beta CDR3 regions derived from RNA transcripts. A set of HTBI primers served as the primers for a first-round RT-PCR of the TCR CDR3. TCRdb independently ran MiXCR on the multiplex PCR reads; one entry per CDR3 protein. Of 96,000 or so distinct CDR3 sequences listed, under 65% are singletons.

This receptor was identified in a woman in her thirties or forties with Graves' hyperthyroidism. Sequencing was done on a sample of blood. The gene calls are TRBV7-6 and TRBJ2-5, with TRBD2 matching 7 bases. CDR3 in amino acids: CASSLAQGRGETQYF. CDR3 DNA sequence: TGTGCCAGCAGCTTAGCGCAAGGGAGGGGAGAGACCCAGTACTTC.